Presented here are 5 T cell receptor beta chains from one specimen sequenced in a study of neoadjuvant nivolumab and ipilimumab in lung cancer. Sequencing used immunoSEQ multiplex PCR; TCRdb keeps in-frame clones, though not all of them. The sample carries around 10,000 clones, over 75% recorded once. The starting material was peripheral blood, obtained before neoadjuvant nivolumab, alone or with ipilimumab. These TCRs come from an adult with non-small cell lung cancer.

The chain uses TRBV5-1 and TRBJ2-2, with 13 bases fitting TRBD2. The V segment lost 4 bases and the J segment 4 bases; nucleotides outside the gene matches: 10. Germline V gene data show CDR1 as SGHRS and CDR2 as YFSETQ. CDR3 length: 18 residues. The CDR3 sequence is CASSPIGTSGISTGELFF. DNA of the CDR3: TGCGCCAGCAGCCCGATAGGGACTAGCGGGATAAGCACCGGGGAGCTGTTTTTT.

The chain recombines TRBV4-1 with TRBJ1-2; 7 bases align to TRBD1. Germline V gives CDR1 MGHRA, CDR2 YSYEKL. This CDR3 contains 15 residues. J was trimmed by 5 bases and V by 3 bases; bases with no gene match: 9. CDR3 bases: TGCGCCAGCAGCCAGCCGACAGGGTTGCTTTATGGCTACACCTTC. Translating it yields CASSQPTGLLYGYTF.

The chain combines TRBV11-3 with TRBJ2-1; 9 nucleotides match TRBD2. CDR1 is SGHNT, CDR2 YENEEA, per germline. The CDR3 has 14 amino acids. V gave up 4 bases and J gave up 7 bases; unmatched junction bases: 5. CDR3 bases: TGTGCCAGCAGCTCTGGTAGCGGGAGAAATGAGCAGTTCTTC. The encoded protein is CASSSGSGRNEQFF.

The chain uses TRBV4-1 and TRBJ2-1; 9 bases fit TRBD1. The germline CDR1 and CDR2 sequences are MGHRA and YSYEKL. V lost 0 bases and J lost 14; bases outside the gene matches: 2. The CDR3 covers 12 residues. In DNA form, the CDR3 reads TGCGCCAGCAGCCAAGATGGGGACAGGGAGTTCTTC. Translation gives CASSQDGDREFF.

The V call is TRBV11-2, the J call TRBJ2-5; no clear D gene. Germline CDR1 and CDR2: SGHAT and FQNNGV. The ends were cut back, 2 bases at V and 2 bases at J, with 12 bases in the middle. The CDR3 loop spans 15 amino acids. CDR3 DNA sequence: TGTGCCAGCAGCTTATTAAGGGCCAGTCAAGAGACCCAGTACTTC. Its translation: CASSLLRASQETQYF.